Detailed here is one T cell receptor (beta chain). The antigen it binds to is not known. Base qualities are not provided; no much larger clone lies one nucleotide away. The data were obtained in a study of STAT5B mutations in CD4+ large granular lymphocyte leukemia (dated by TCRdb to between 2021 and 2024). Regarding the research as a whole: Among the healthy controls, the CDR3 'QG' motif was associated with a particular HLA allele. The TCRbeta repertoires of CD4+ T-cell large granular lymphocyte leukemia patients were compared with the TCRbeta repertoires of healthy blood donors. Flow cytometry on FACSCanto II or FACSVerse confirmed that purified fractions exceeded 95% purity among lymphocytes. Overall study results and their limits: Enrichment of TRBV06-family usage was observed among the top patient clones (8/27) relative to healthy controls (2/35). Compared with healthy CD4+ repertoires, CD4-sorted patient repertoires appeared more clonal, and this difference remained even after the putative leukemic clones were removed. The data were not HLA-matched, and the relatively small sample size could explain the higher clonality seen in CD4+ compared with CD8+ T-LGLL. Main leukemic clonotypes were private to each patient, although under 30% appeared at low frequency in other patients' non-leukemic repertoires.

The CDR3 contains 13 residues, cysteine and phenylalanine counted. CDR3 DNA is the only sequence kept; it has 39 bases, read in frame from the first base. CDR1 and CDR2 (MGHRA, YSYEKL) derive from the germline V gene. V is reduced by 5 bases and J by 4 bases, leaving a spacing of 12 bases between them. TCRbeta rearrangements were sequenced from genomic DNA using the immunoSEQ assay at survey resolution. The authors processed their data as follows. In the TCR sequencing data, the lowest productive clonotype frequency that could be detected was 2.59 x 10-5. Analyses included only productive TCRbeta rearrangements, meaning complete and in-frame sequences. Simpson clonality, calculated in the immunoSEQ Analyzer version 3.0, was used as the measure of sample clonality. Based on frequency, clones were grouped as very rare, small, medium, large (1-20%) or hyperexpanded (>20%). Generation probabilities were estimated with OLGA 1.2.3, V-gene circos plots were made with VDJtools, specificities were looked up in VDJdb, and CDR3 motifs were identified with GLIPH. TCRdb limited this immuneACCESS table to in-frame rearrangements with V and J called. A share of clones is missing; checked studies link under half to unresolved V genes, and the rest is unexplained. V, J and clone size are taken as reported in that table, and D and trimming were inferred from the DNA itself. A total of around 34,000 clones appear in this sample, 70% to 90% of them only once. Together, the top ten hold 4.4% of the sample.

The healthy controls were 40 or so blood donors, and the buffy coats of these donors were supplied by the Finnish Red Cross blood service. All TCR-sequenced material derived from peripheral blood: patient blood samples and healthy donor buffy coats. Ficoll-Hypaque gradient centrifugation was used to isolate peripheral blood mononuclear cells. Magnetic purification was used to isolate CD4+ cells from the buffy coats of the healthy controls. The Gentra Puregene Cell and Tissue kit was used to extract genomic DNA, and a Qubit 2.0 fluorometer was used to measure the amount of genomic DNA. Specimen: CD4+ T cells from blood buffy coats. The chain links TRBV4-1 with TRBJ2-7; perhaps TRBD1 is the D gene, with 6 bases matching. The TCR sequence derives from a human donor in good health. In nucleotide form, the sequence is TGCGCCAGCAGCTACCGGACAGATTACGAGCAGTACTTC. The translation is CASSYRTDYEQYF.